This record looks at one T cell receptor (beta chain) sequence and its context. Likely a read error: the CDR3 ends without its conserved phenylalanine or tryptophan. The DNA is left out, because the CDR3 cannot be placed on it with certainty; the CDR3 is given as TCRdb lists it. No patient received treatment before thyroid surgery. The sample comes from a study of metastatic and nonmetastatic thyroid tumors. On the study more broadly: Samples came from malignant and benign thyroid patients, and repertoires were compared across blood and tumor or nodule tissue.

The CDR3 is 15 residues long, ends included. Germline V gene data show CDR1 as MNHNS and CDR2 as SASEGT. From the PCR reads, TCRdb re-called clones with MiXCR. Of around 18,000 clones listed, 30% to 40% are singletons. The sequencing sample was made of tumor tissue. The receptor comes from a female donor with papillary thyroid cancer or a benign thyroid nodule (not recorded which). Some clones in this sample may be carry-over from other donors' samples. V usage is TRBV6-1 and J usage is TRBJ2-7; TRBD1 is the table's D call and was not checked against the DNA. The CDR3 loop reads CASSDRGGTNDEKYL.